This entry is about one T cell receptor beta chain. This clone showed up just once. Its cognate antigen has yet to be identified. Base-call qualities are not available, and no considerably larger clone is one nucleotide away. The immunoSEQ Assay, a bias-controlled multiplex PCR, was used to amplify TCRbeta CDR3 regions from genomic DNA. Per the original workflow: The number of nucleated cells in each sample was estimated by amplification of reference gene primers within the assay. Sequence reads were collapsed and filtered to measure the absolute abundance of every unique TCRbeta CDR3 rearrangement. For each sample, productive Simpson clonality was calculated as the square root of Simpson's diversity index over productive rearrangements. This immuneACCESS table, as held by TCRdb, lists in-frame sequences with V and J called but not all clones. Of the missing ones, under half trace to an unresolved V gene in checked studies; the others have no known cause. That table supplies the V and J calls and clone size; D and trimming were determined from the DNA. For this sample there are tens of thousands of clones; approximately 86% appear just once. Clones ranked in the top ten supply more than 13% of the sample.

These data are taken from a study of blood T cell repertoires in COVID-19 (dated by TCRdb to about 2020). General notes on the study: Collaborator samples came from the United States, Italy and Spain and covered acute and convalescent phases of COVID-19. The material from the prospective study consisted of cDNA or gDNA derived from T cells, B-cell-depleted T cells, or PBMCs. Deeply sampled blood TCRbeta repertoires from subjects exposed to, actively infected with, or recovered from COVID-19 were included in the dataset. The repertoires were released in a freely available public database intended as a resource for research on the immune response to SARS-CoV-2. The samples were drawn from two sources: the first 160 participants of the ongoing ImmuneRACE study, and 950 to 1,500 subjects contributed by 6 global collaborators. The sample metadata nearly always contained a de-identified subject ID, COVID-19 status, age in years and sex. HLA class I and class II types, where available, came from metadata supplied by the sample provider rather than from assay-based typing.

Beyond this particular receptor, the publication reports: How much clinical and demographic metadata was included differed by source and by participant, and the metadata was provided uncurated.

Whole blood was collected in K2EDTA tubes by collaborating institutions according to the institutions' own protocols. For TCRbeta analysis, collaborators shipped samples in one of three forms: frozen whole blood, isolated PBMCs, or DNA extracted from either of those sample types. The germline ends are 14 bases apart after V is trimmed by 6 bases and J by 6 bases. CDR1 and CDR2 (LNHDA, SQIVND) derive from the germline V gene (reference sequence). From the cysteine through the phenylalanine, the CDR3 covers 13 amino acids. Only the CDR3 DNA is retained, 39 bases long and in frame from the first base. The rearranged segments are TRBV19 and TRBJ1-1, with TRBD1 tentatively as D gene (5 bases match). The sequenced material came from peripheral blood. This TCR was sampled from a human donor in a cohort sampled during active COVID-19. This receptor carries the CDR3 CASRVQGAAEAFF. The DNA sequence follows: TGTGCCAGTAGGGTTCAGGGCGCGGCTGAAGCTTTCTTT.